This T cell receptor (beta chain) emerged from a study of cytomegalovirus exposure and HLA in healthy donors. CDR3 length: 15 amino acids. Germline V CDR1 and CDR2: MGHRA, YSYEKL. Between the trimmed V and J ends, which lost 2 bases and 3 bases, there was a span of 14 bases. Details on this clone: Its antigen is unknown.

The PCR ran on 60 Vbeta and 13 Jbeta primers. Generated by immunoSEQ multiplex PCR, the TCRdb table keeps only in-frame clones and is missing some. The table records hundreds of thousands of clones, 60% to 80% of them present only once. Study observations and caveats: The analysis excluded some indistinguishable V segments, including TRBV6-2 and TRBV6-3.

The chain uses TRBV4-1 and TRBJ2-7; a possible D gene is TRBD1 (6 bases). The receptor comes from a male donor in good health and CMV-seronegative. What was sequenced was PBMCs. Here the CDR3 DNA reads TGCGCCAGCAGCCAAACCGGGACATCGATCTACGAGCAGTACTTC. Protein sequence: CASSQTGTSIYEQYF.